This TCR beta chain appears in the sequencing data of a study of identical twins. A single record per CDR3 protein comes from TCRdb applying MiXCR to the 5' RACE reads. The sample includes over 500,000 distinct CDR3 sequences, around 20% seen only once; the top ten take roughly 0.91%. Germline trimming cut 2 bases from V and 4 bases from J; bases unmatched to any gene: 6. This CDR3 has 17 amino acids. Germline-derived CDR1 and CDR2 are MNHNS and SASEGT. Another study also made use of these data, one on T cells expressing NK-cell markers.

The sample comprised CD4+ T cells sorted from blood. The chain links TRBV6-1 to TRBJ2-2; the match to TRBD2 covers 11 bases. The TCR comes from a woman aged 18-29 years in good health. In nucleotides, the CDR3 is TGTGCCAGCAGTGAACTAGCGGGAGGCCGTGGCACCGGGGAGCTGTTTTTT. As protein: CASSELAGGRGTGELFF.